The sequence of this T cell receptor beta chain was determined in a study of T cell responses to AZD1222 COVID-19 vaccine. Broader study findings: Two AZD1222 administrations were followed by greater Spike-specific TCR breadth and depth. Dominant at 160-218 and 743-854, vaccine-associated CD4 TCRs also spanned spike. Females outnumbered males among donors, who were mostly white British; clonal diversity was possibly underestimated. None of the repertoires were sampled until the peak T cell response had passed.

Points on this clone: Its antigen is not known.

Trimming took off 4 bases at V and 4 bases at J, with 13 bases between the two ends. The germline CDR1 and CDR2 sequences are SGHNT and YYREEE (reference sequence). This CDR3 comprises 14 residues. TCRdb's table, derived via immunoSEQ multiplex PCR, lists solely in-frame clones and lacks some. The sample comprises more than 80,000 clones, 88% of which are singletons, and 10% rests with the top ten. The TCR comes from an adult in good health. The sample in question was peripheral blood, obtained on day 0 of MenACWY control vaccination. The chain employs TRBV5-4 and TRBJ2-3; D ambiguous. CDR3 coding DNA: TGTGCCAGCAGCCCCCACAACGGCGCAGATACGCAGTATTTT. It encodes CASSPHNGADTQYF.